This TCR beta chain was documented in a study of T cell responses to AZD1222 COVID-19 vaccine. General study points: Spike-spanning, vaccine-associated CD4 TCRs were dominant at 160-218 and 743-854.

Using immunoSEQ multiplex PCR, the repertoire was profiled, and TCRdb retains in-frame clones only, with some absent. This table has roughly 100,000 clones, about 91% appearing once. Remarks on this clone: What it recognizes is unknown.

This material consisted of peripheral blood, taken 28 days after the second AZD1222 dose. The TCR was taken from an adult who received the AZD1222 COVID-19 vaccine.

The CDR3 loop reads CASSPTGVPYEQYF. The CDR3 coding sequence is TGTGCCAGCAGCCCGACAGGGGTTCCCTACGAGCAGTACTTC. The genes are TRBV7-9 and TRBJ2-7, with 8 bases fitting TRBD1. Germline CDR1 and CDR2: SEHNR and FQNEAQ (reference sequence). The length of the CDR3 is 14 residues. The J segment lost 2 bases and the V segment lost 5 bases, leaving 5 bases of the junction unmatched. Full variable domain (remainder filled in from reference TRBV7-9 and TRBJ2-7): DTGVSQNPRHKITKRGQNVTFRCDPISEHNRLYWYRQTLGQGPEFLTYFQNEAQLEKSRLLSDRFSAERPKGSFSTLEIQRTEQGDSAMYLCASSPTGVPYEQYFGPGTRLTVT.